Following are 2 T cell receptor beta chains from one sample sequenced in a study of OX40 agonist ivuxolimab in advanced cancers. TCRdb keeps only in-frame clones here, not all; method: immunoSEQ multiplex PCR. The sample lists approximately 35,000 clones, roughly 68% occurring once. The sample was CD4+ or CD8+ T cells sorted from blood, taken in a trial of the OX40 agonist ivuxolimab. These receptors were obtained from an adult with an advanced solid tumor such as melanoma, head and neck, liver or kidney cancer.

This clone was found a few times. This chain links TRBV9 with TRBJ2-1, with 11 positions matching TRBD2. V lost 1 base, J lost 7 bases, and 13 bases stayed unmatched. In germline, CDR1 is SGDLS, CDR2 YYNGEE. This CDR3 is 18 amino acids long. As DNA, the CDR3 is TGTGCCAGCAGCGTAACGGGTAGCGGGGGGGCCGTCGGGAATGAGCAGTTCTTC. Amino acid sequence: CASSVTGSGGAVGNEQFF.

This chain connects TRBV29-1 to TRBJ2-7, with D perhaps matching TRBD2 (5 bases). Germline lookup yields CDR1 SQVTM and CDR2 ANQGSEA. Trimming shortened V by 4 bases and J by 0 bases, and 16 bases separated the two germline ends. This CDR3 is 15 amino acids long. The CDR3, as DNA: TGCAGCGTTGCTCGATCCGGAGCGGCCTCCTACGAGCAGTACTTC. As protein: CSVARSGAASYEQYF.